The clone carrying this TCR beta chain was seen more than once but under ten times. Its antigen is still unknown. This entry is derived from a study of CD8 T cells in Susac syndrome. Study findings and constraints: Within total CD8+ repertoires, 15 to 20 Susac-specific public clones were found, and within CD8+ TEMRA repertoires, 4 or 5.

Looked up from germline, CDR1 is SNHLY and CDR2 is FYNNEI. Germline trimming cut 5 bases from V and 4 bases from J; bases unmatched to any gene: 7. The CDR3 is made up of 14 amino acids. Random hexamers were used to reverse transcribe an amount of about 0.45 to 1 ug RNA. In TCRdb, the immunoSEQ multiplex PCR reads were re-called with MiXCR into one record per CDR3 protein. The sample contains approximately 79,000 distinct CDR3 sequences, 85% to 95% of which appear only once. The chain couples TRBV2 to TRBJ2-7; the match to TRBD1 covers 8 bases. Sequencing was carried out using CD8+ T cells from PBMCs. This receptor was obtained from a human donor with Susac syndrome. CDR3 nucleotides: TGTGCCAGCAGTCTCGGACAGGGCGATTACGAGCAGTACTTC. This translates into CASSLGQGDYEQYF.